This T cell receptor (beta chain) was obtained from a study of shared clonotypes between healthy human individuals. Overall study: Three plates each covered CD4 naive and memory; CD8 naive two, CD8 memory one.

The CDR3 has 14 residues. V was trimmed by 6 bases and J by 4 bases, leaving 15 bases between them. The germline gives CDR1 MNHEY, CDR2 SMNVEV (reference sequence). Terminally differentiated effector memory CD45RA+ cells were left out of the naive CD8 fraction, which was CD45RO-negative and positively selected for CCR7. In regard to this clone: The antigen is undetermined.

Using about 220 ng DNA, 32,000 or so T cell genomes, the sorted-subset replicate PCRs were run. Data came from immunoSEQ multiplex PCR; TCRdb stores just in-frame clones and leaves some out. The table records about 2.1 million clones, just under 95% of them present only once. Overall study findings and caveats: Rarefaction curves obtained for sorted subsets showed sequencing incomplete despite large depth.

Sequenced input: naive CD8+ T cells from PBMCs. J is TRBJ1-1 and V is TRBV27; perhaps TRBD1 as D (5 bases). The receptor's source is a man aged 18 to 35 in good health. Some clones in this sample may be carry-over from other donors' samples. CDR3 sequence reads: CASRGGAAGTEAFF. CDR3 nucleotide sequence: TGTGCCAGCAGGGGAGGGGCGGCGGGCACTGAAGCTTTCTTT.